The clone carrying this T cell receptor beta chain occurred a few times. Its specificity is not known. Deletions cut 6 bases from V and 4 bases from J, with 19 bases between. The CDR3 sequence is 15 residues long. This specimen belongs to a study of T-cell memory formation after mild COVID-19. Employing constant-segment primers, 5'RACE generated TCR alpha and TCR beta cDNA libraries bearing sample barcodes and UMIs. TCRdb reprocessed the 5' RACE reads via MiXCR and lists one record per CDR3 protein. The sample consists of roughly 550,000 distinct CDR3 sequences, roughly 20% of them appearing once. Study observations and caveats: Pre-infection memory carried some responding clones, suggesting that cross-reactive memory joined. For contracting clones, CD4+ ones sat mainly in CM and EM, CD8+ in EMRA. Contracting clones from day 15 to 85 had balanced CD4/CD8; later expanders favoured CD4+.

This TCR derives from an adult woman who had mild COVID-19 (a few samples of this study predate the infection). Cell type and time point are not known. The sample consisted of PBMCs or a T cell subset sorted from them (not recorded which). This sequence joins TRBV12-3 or TRBV12-4 and TRBJ2-7, with a weak D call TRBD2 (6 bases). The CDR3 nucleotides are TGTGCCAGCAGCCCCCCAGGGTTAGCGGATTACGAGCAGTACTTC. Amino acid sequence: CASSPPGLADYEQYF.